There are a few counts of the clone carrying this T cell receptor (beta chain). Its antigen is undetermined. The source of the sample is a study of T-cell reconstitution after alpha-beta-depleted transplantation in children. Study results and caveats: Surviving recipient T cells and intrathymic progenitors accounted for some patients' high TCRbeta diversity at day 60. Most T-cell counts and diversity one year after the transplant came from T cells that were newly produced. At around two months after transplant, the alpha-beta T cells were reportedly derived from several hundred expanded clones that came from non-depleted graft cells.

Germline assignment: CDR1 SEHNR and CDR2 FQNEAQ (reference sequence). The V end was cut by 7 bases, the J end by 1 base, with 13 bases between. The CDR3 runs 14 residues. A library of TCRbeta sequences, prepared with unique molecular identifiers, was generated. Via MiXCR, TCRdb re-called the PCR reads, giving one row per CDR3 protein. In the table there are 500,000 or so distinct CDR3 sequences, over 10% of which are singletons. The gene calls are TRBV7-9 and TRBJ2-5; D could derive from TRBD1 or TRBD2 (5 bases each). The sequence came from a female patient aged 2-10 years who had a stem cell transplant for aplastic anemia, so the T cells may come from the graft donor. Sequencing used PBMCs, mostly from graft donor cells, obtained 180 days after TCRalphabeta/CD19-depleted stem cell transplant. The CDR3 DNA sequence: TGTGCCAGCACTGGGGGACGATCCCAAGAGACCCAGTACTTC. It encodes CASTGGRSQETQYF.